These T cell receptor beta chains were read from a single sample in a study of identical twins. TCRdb reprocessed the 5' RACE reads via MiXCR and lists one record per CDR3 protein. The table has 310,000 or so distinct CDR3 sequences, around 8.8% seen once. These data were also filed under a second study, of yellow fever vaccine responses in identical twins.

The sample comprised memory (CD45RO+) T cells sorted from blood. These receptors were taken from a woman between 18 and 29 years old in good health. Each CDR3 is given without its conserved first and last residue.

V gene: TRBV7-2
J gene: TRBJ2-1
CDR3 protein: ASSQGTFLGQF

V gene: TRBV20-1
J gene: TRBJ2-1
CDR3 protein: SARGDMGNEQF

V gene: TRBV6-1
J gene: TRBJ2-7
CDR3 protein: ASSSLRDYVHYEQY

V gene: TRBV10-3
J gene: TRBJ2-5
CDR3 protein: ATKGLAALGETQY

V gene: TRBV5-1
J gene: TRBJ1-4
CDR3 protein: ASSRDGTGSEKLF

V gene: TRBV19
J gene: TRBJ2-1
CDR3 protein: ASSIGPYRNEQF

V gene: TRBV10-3
J gene: TRBJ1-2
CDR3 protein: AISENSEGYGYT

V gene: TRBV11-2
J gene: TRBJ2-3
CDR3 protein: ASSNKGLAGGPDTQY

V gene: TRBV18
J gene: TRBJ2-7
CDR3 protein: ASSPLGGEYEQY

V gene: TRBV28
J gene: TRBJ2-4
CDR3 protein: GSQGADGMAKNIQY

V gene: TRBV20-1
J gene: TRBJ2-2
CDR3 protein: SAAPGLGRTGELF

V gene: TRBV6-1
J gene: TRBJ2-2
CDR3 protein: ASSETGMNTGELF

V gene: TRBV5-1
J gene: TRBJ2-1
CDR3 protein: ASSSRDMGNEQF

V gene: TRBV3-1
J gene: TRBJ2-1
CDR3 protein: ASSQASGGVEQF

V gene: TRBV5-1
J gene: TRBJ2-3
CDR3 protein: ASSLEVSGGPSTDTQY

V gene: TRBV12-3/TRBV12-4
J gene: TRBJ1-2
CDR3 protein: ASSPSGTGGYT

V gene: TRBV14
J gene: TRBJ2-1
CDR3 protein: ASSQDEGLAGADEQF

V gene: TRBV7-8
J gene: TRBJ2-1
CDR3 protein: ASSSLGGPYNEQF

V gene: TRBV10-3
J gene: TRBJ2-7
CDR3 protein: ATRDSSYEQY

V gene: TRBV11-2
J gene: TRBJ2-1
CDR3 protein: ASSLVSGRFNEQF

V gene: TRBV6-1
J gene: TRBJ1-1
CDR3 protein: ASSERGTGNTEAF

V gene: TRBV10-2
J gene: TRBJ1-2
CDR3 protein: ASSELRRAATNYGYT

V gene: TRBV20-1
J gene: TRBJ2-1
CDR3 protein: SVLSTKEYNEQF

V gene: TRBV6-1
J gene: TRBJ2-2
CDR3 protein: ATALAENTGELF

V gene: TRBV18
J gene: TRBJ1-2
CDR3 protein: ASSPRVLPLGHGYT

V gene: TRBV12-3/TRBV12-4
J gene: TRBJ1-4
CDR3 protein: ASSLVDATNEKLF

V gene: TRBV6-1
J gene: TRBJ1-1
CDR3 protein: ASSQIQGADTEAF

V gene: TRBV12-3/TRBV12-4
J gene: TRBJ2-5
CDR3 protein: ASSLVRVLAGGQETQY

V gene: TRBV2
J gene: TRBJ2-1
CDR3 protein: ASMGLAGSSRV

V gene: TRBV11-3
J gene: TRBJ2-1
CDR3 protein: ASSLSSGQGSNEQF

V gene: TRBV3-1
J gene: TRBJ1-3
CDR3 protein: ASSQGFGTGGNTIY

V gene: TRBV11-2
J gene: TRBJ2-2
CDR3 protein: ASSLGGMNTGELF

V gene: TRBV11-2
J gene: TRBJ2-5
CDR3 protein: ASSPTAGSETQY

V gene: TRBV18
J gene: TRBJ2-4
CDR3 protein: ASSPPHGRENIQY

V gene: TRBV29-1
J gene: TRBJ2-1
CDR3 protein: SASGQIDEQF

V gene: TRBV5-1
J gene: TRBJ2-3
CDR3 protein: ASSLVLASSTDTQY

V gene: TRBV4-1
J gene: TRBJ2-3
CDR3 protein: ASSQGMGVGTDTQY

V gene: TRBV20-1
J gene: TRBJ2-1
CDR3 protein: SARPGLDVQF

V gene: TRBV27
J gene: TRBJ2-2
CDR3 protein: ASSLSNTGELF

V gene: TRBV24-1
J gene: TRBJ2-7
CDR3 protein: ATSDLYEQY

V gene: TRBV6-1
J gene: TRBJ2-7
CDR3 protein: ASSEVADPSYEQY

V gene: TRBV20-1
J gene: TRBJ2-3
CDR3 protein: SAHESTDTQY

V gene: TRBV24-1
J gene: TRBJ2-1
CDR3 protein: ATSAGGLASNEQF

V gene: TRBV28
J gene: TRBJ2-1
CDR3 protein: ASTPTLSLFNEQF

V gene: TRBV24-1
J gene: TRBJ1-1
CDR3 protein: ATRGQGTEAF

V gene: TRBV12-3/TRBV12-4
J gene: TRBJ1-1
CDR3 protein: ASSFGGPGAATEAF

V gene: TRBV20-1
J gene: TRBJ2-7
CDR3 protein: SASKTYEQY

V gene: TRBV3-1
J gene: TRBJ2-5
CDR3 protein: ASSQMQETQY

V gene: TRBV7-8
J gene: TRBJ2-3
CDR3 protein: ASSFGLAGGPRTDTQY

V gene: TRBV7-9
J gene: TRBJ1-4
CDR3 protein: ASSFFRDDEKLF

V gene: TRBV12-3/TRBV12-4
J gene: TRBJ1-1
CDR3 protein: ASSLQGFRAF

V gene: TRBV5-5
J gene: TRBJ1-1
CDR3 protein: ASSYLTGNTEAF

V gene: TRBV3-1
J gene: TRBJ2-4
CDR3 protein: ASSQGLAGAKNIQY

V gene: TRBV5-1
J gene: TRBJ1-1
CDR3 protein: ASSYGTGGSDTEAF

V gene: TRBV11-2
J gene: TRBJ2-5
CDR3 protein: ASSSITHAPQETQY

V gene: TRBV10-2
J gene: TRBJ2-7
CDR3 protein: ASRTPDYEQY

V gene: TRBV2
J gene: TRBJ2-3
CDR3 protein: ASHRDSTDTQY